This T cell receptor (beta chain) was sequenced in a study of cytomegalovirus exposure and HLA in healthy donors. Findings of the study overall: While the bulk of TCR sequences proved rare, some public TCRs turned up in many donors.

Sequencing was performed with immunoSEQ multiplex PCR; in TCRdb, only in-frame clones are kept and a portion is missing. The data show approximately 270,000 clones, around 90% seen once. As to this clone: Its antigen is unknown.

Sequencing input: PBMCs. The TCR originated in a woman aged 18-29 years in good health and CMV-seronegative.

CDR3 residues: CASSLGGGDYNEQFF. CDR3 bases: TGCGCCAGCAGCTTGGGCGGGGGGGACTACAATGAGCAGTTCTTC. V gene TRBV5-1 combines with J gene TRBJ2-1; TRBD2 matches 9 bases. Germline CDR1 SGHRS, CDR2 YFSETQ. The CDR3 length is 15 residues. V gave up 0 bases and J gave up 3 bases; unmatched junction bases: 1.